This TCR beta chain was identified in a study of T-cell reconstitution after alpha-beta-depleted transplantation in children. Study observations and caveats: Elevated TCRbeta diversity at day 60 was traced, in some patients, to surviving recipient T cells and thymic progenitors. Reportedly, only several hundred clones from non-depleted graft cells drove alpha-beta T-cell counts at about two months. Hyperexpanded clones declined; after one year, newly produced T cells mostly supplied diversity.

This CDR3 region has 12 residues. V was clipped by 6 bases and J by 5 bases, with 10 bases between them. From germline, CDR1 is SQVTM and CDR2 ANQGSEA. Researchers prepared the TCRbeta library using unique molecular identifiers, the study reports. TCRdb passed the PCR reads through MiXCR, listing each CDR3 protein once. The sample yields 300,000 to 350,000 distinct CDR3 sequences, under 20% seen once. With regard to this clonotype: What it binds is not known.

The chain is built from TRBV29-1 and TRBJ1-4; D may be TRBD1 (5 bases). This clonotype was obtained from a male patient between 2 and 15 years old who had a stem cell transplant for acute lymphoblastic leukemia, so the T cells may come from the graft donor. Material: PBMCs, mostly from graft donor cells, obtained 360 days after TCRalphabeta/CD19-depleted stem cell transplant. The DNA for the CDR3 is TGCAGCGTCGGGGGGGGGAATGAAAAACTGTTTTTT. Its translation: CSVGGGNEKLFF.